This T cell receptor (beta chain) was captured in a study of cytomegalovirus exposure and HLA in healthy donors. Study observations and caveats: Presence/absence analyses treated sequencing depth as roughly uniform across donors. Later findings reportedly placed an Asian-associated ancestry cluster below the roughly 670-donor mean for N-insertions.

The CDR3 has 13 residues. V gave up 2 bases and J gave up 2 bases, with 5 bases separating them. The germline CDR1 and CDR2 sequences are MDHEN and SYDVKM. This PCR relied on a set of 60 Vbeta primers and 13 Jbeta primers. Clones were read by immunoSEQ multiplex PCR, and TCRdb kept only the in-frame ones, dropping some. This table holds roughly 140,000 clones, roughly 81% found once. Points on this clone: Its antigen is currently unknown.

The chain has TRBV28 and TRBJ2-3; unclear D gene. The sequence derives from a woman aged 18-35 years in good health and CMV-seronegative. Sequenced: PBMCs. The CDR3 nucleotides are TGTGCCAGCAGTTTACACTACACAGATACGCAGTATTTT. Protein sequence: CASSLHYTDTQYF.